This is a list of T cell receptor beta chains from one sample in a study of OX40 agonist ivuxolimab in advanced cancers. Method: immunoSEQ multiplex PCR; TCRdb's copy keeps in-frame clones and lacks some. Found here are roughly 60,000 clones, approximately 80% of them singletons; the top ten hold roughly 1.9%. This material consisted of CD4+ or CD8+ T cells sorted from blood, taken in a trial of the OX40 agonist ivuxolimab. Every receptor here comes from an adult with an advanced solid tumor such as melanoma, head and neck, liver or kidney cancer. Both conserved end residues are part of each CDR3. The order of the fields is CDR3 DNA, CDR3 protein, D gene, J gene, V gene, clone size. D genes are given only for firm matches. Not every row has a clone size; where given, it reads once, few, many or a size class.

DNA: TGTGCCAGCAGTGAGACAGGGCGAGAGCCCCAGCATTTT; CDR3: CASSETGREPQHF; D: TRBD1; J: TRBJ1-5; V: TRBV25-1; size: .
DNA: TGTGCCAGCAGCGCACAGACTAGCGGGGGGGCGGATACGCAGTATTTT; CDR3: CASSAQTSGGADTQYF; D: TRBD2; J: TRBJ2-3; V: TRBV5-4; size: .
DNA: TGTGCCATCAGTGACCTCAGGGGGGACTATGGCTACACCTTC; CDR3: CAISDLRGDYGYTF; D: TRBD1; J: TRBJ1-2; V: TRBV10-3; size: once
DNA: TGTGCCTGGACGCACCGGTCGGGTCAACGGGGGACTGAAGCTTTCTTT; CDR3: CAWTHRSGQRGTEAFF; D: .; J: TRBJ1-1; V: TRBV30; size: .
DNA: TGTGCCAGCAGCCAATCTACGAACACCGGGGAGCTGTTTTTT; CDR3: CASSQSTNTGELFF; D: .; J: TRBJ2-2; V: TRBV16; size: medium-sized
DNA: TGTGCCGGATCTAAGTCGGGACAGGGGTTAGGGAGCTATGGCTACACCTTC; CDR3: CAGSKSGQGLGSYGYTF; D: TRBD1; J: TRBJ1-2; V: TRBV28; size: .
DNA: TGTGCCATCAGCCCCACGGTCGGGCAGGCCCACGAGCAGTACTTC; CDR3: CAISPTVGQAHEQYF; D: .; J: TRBJ2-7; V: TRBV10-3; size: .
DNA: TGTGCCAGCAGGGAGGTGGAGGGAACCTACGAGCAGTACTTC; CDR3: CASREVEGTYEQYF; D: .; J: TRBJ2-7; V: TRBV2; size: .
DNA: TGTGCCTGGAGTATTCGGGAAAAACTGTTTTTT; CDR3: CAWSIREKLFF; D: .; J: TRBJ1-4; V: TRBV30; size: few
DNA: TGTGCCAGCAGTGAAGCCGGGGAGCTGTTTTTT; CDR3: CASSEAGELFF; D: .; J: TRBJ2-2; V: TRBV2; size: once
DNA: TGTGCCAGCCACAACAGCCTGAACACTGAAGCTTTCTTT; CDR3: CASHNSLNTEAFF; D: .; J: TRBJ1-1; V: TRBV6-6; size: .
DNA: TGTGCCAGCAGCTTGGGACAGGGGTTCGAGCAGTACTTC; CDR3: CASSLGQGFEQYF; D: TRBD1; J: TRBJ2-7; V: TRBV7-3; size: .
DNA: TGTGCCAGCAGCTCGGGACAGGCAACGGCGGATACGCAGTATTTT; CDR3: CASSSGQATADTQYF; D: TRBD1; J: TRBJ2-3; V: TRBV9; size: .
DNA: TGTGCCAGCAGACCGGGGTGGGCAGGGAGTCAGCCCCAGCATTTT; CDR3: CASRPGWAGSQPQHF; D: .; J: TRBJ1-5; V: TRBV5-5; size: .
DNA: TGTGCCAGCAGGCCGGGGTCGGCTAATGAAAAACTGTTTTTT; CDR3: CASRPGSANEKLFF; D: .; J: TRBJ1-4; V: TRBV28; size: .
DNA: TGTGCCAGCAGCTCCTCCCGGGCCGACCAAGAGACCCAGTACTTC; CDR3: CASSSSRADQETQYF; D: .; J: TRBJ2-5; V: TRBV7-3; size: .